Listed here is a single TCR beta chain. TCRdb keeps only in-frame clones here, not all; method: immunoSEQ multiplex PCR. The sample gives some 76,000 clones, about four fifths of which show up once; 15% to 20% is in the top ten. CDR3 length: 16 amino acids. From germline, CDR1 is KGHSH and CDR2 LQKENI. V dropped 3 bases and J dropped 1 base, with 15 bases sitting between them. The sample is drawn from a study of blood T cell repertoires in COVID-19. Study overall: T cells, B-cell-depleted T cells, or PBMCs supplied cDNA or gDNA.

The clonotype comes from a woman aged 60-75 years with acute or convalescent COVID-19. The J gene is TRBJ1-1, the V gene TRBV18, with D possibly being TRBD1 (5 bases). Sequencing used peripheral blood. The CDR3: CASSPGGGQWNTEAFF. The CDR3 DNA follows: TGTGCCAGCTCACCTGGCGGGGGTCAATGGAACACTGAAGCTTTCTTT.